Following are 32 T cell receptor beta chains from one sample sequenced in a study of early stage breast cancer tumors. Generated by immunoSEQ multiplex PCR, the TCRdb table keeps only in-frame clones and is missing some. The table lists around 60,000 clones, about 83% of them singletons. The sample comprised blood. These receptors were obtained from a person under 45 with breast cancer.

The chain uses TRBV30 and TRBJ1-5; D not resolved. CDR3 length: 13 amino acids. The germline V gene encodes CDR1 GTSNPN and CDR2 SVGIG (reference sequence). The CDR3 DNA reads TGTGGAATGCAAGTGGATAGCAATCAGCCCCAGCATTTT. Protein: CGMQVDSNQPQHF.

This clone was counted only a few times. V gene TRBV10-2 combines with J gene TRBJ2-2; D not certain. V dropped 3 bases and J dropped 1 base, with 6 bases sitting between them. CDR1 is WSHSY and CDR2 is SAAADI in the germline V gene. This CDR3 spans 14 amino acids. CDR3 bases: TGCGCCAGCAGTGACTACAGGAACACCGGGGAGCTGTTTTTT. This codes for CASSDYRNTGELFF.

The chain is built from TRBV27 and TRBJ2-7, with 8 positions matching TRBD1. The CDR3 totals 16 residues. Germline loops: CDR1 MNHEY, CDR2 SMNVEV (reference sequence). The V segment lost 5 bases and the J segment 2 bases; nucleotides outside the gene matches: 11. CDR3 loop: CASSKTRQGLPYEQYF. In DNA, the CDR3 is TGTGCCAGCAGTAAAACGCGACAGGGGCTCCCCTACGAGCAGTACTTC.

In its sample, this clone was seen a few times. The gene calls are TRBV13 and TRBJ2-7; 12 nucleotides match TRBD2. Germline V gene sequence: CDR1 PRHDT, CDR2 FYEKMQ (reference sequence). The CDR3 has 17 residues. V trimming: 4 bases; J trimming: 4 bases; junction bases outside the gene matches: 11. CDR3 bases: TGTGCCAGCAGCTCCCAATTCGGGACTAGCGGGCTTTACGAGCAGTACTTC. This encodes CASSSQFGTSGLYEQYF.

The chain carries TRBV27 and TRBJ2-3, with 12 bases matching TRBD2. The CDR3 is 15 residues long. CDR1 is MNHEY, CDR2 SMNVEV, per germline (reference sequence). The ends lost 6 bases at V and 5 bases at J; junction bases unmatched: 6. CDR3 loop: CASSRGLAGLDTQYF. In nucleotides, the CDR3 is TGTGCCAGCAGCCGCGGACTAGCGGGACTAGATACGCAGTATTTT.

The chain carries TRBV6-1 and TRBJ2-1; D is unclear. Germline V gives CDR1 MNHNS, CDR2 SASEGT. Deletions cut 2 bases from V and 13 bases from J, with 15 bases between. This CDR3 region has 13 residues. The chain's CDR3 is CASSEYRGSSQFF. CDR3 DNA: TGTGCCAGCAGTGAATATCGTGGTAGCTCTCAGTTCTTC.

The chain combines TRBV6-1 with TRBJ2-1; D gene ambiguous. The V end was cut by 1 base, the J end by 0 bases, with 10 bases between. Germline loops: CDR1 MNHNS, CDR2 SASEGT. The CDR3 consists of 16 residues. The chain's CDR3 is CASSEVLISSYNEQFF. The CDR3, as DNA: TGTGCCAGCAGTGAAGTTTTGATCAGCTCCTACAATGAGCAGTTCTTC.

This clone was found once. The chain recombines TRBV28 with TRBJ1-2; D not certain. The ends were cut back, 7 bases at V and 4 bases at J, with 16 bases in the middle. CDR1 is MDHEN and CDR2 is SYDVKM in the germline V gene. The CDR3 is 14 residues long. The CDR3 region has the DNA TGTGCCAGCACCACCGATGGAGTCACCTATGGCTACACCTTC. This codes for CASTTDGVTYGYTF.

V and J are TRBV7-2 and TRBJ2-2; D unresolved. Germline CDR1 SGHTA, CDR2 FQGNSA. Trimming shortened V by 1 base and J by 0 bases, and 9 bases separated the two germline ends. The CDR3 covers 16 residues. CDR3: CASSLVPRTNTGELFF. CDR3 nucleotide sequence: TGTGCCAGCAGCTTAGTACCGCGAACGAACACCGGGGAGCTGTTTTTT.

The chain is built from TRBV19 and TRBJ2-1, with 12 positions matching TRBD1. Trimming took 9 bases from V and 9 from J; bases not matched to a gene: 15. The CDR3 has 16 amino acids. Germline CDR1 reads LNHDA; CDR2 reads SQIVND (reference sequence). CDR3 sequence: CASTATGTGGRGEQFF. CDR3 nucleotide sequence: TGTGCCAGCACAGCAACCGGGACAGGGGGCAGGGGTGAGCAGTTCTTC.

V gene TRBV25-1 combines with J gene TRBJ2-2; D is possibly TRBD2 (7 bases). Trimming took off 7 bases at V and 2 bases at J, with 14 bases between the two ends. CDR3 length equals 15 residues. CDR1 and CDR2 (germline): MGHDK, SYGVNS. CDR3 loop: CASTKGGGNTGELFF. CDR3 coding DNA: TGTGCCAGCACCAAGGGAGGGGGAAACACCGGGGAGCTGTTTTTT.

In its sample, this clone was seen a few times. The chain joins TRBV19 to TRBJ1-5, with a weak D call TRBD1 (6 bases). Trimming took off 7 bases at V and 4 bases at J, with 17 bases between the two ends. The CDR3 runs 15 residues. Per germline, CDR1 LNHDA and CDR2 SQIVND (reference sequence). The CDR3 DNA reads TGTGCCAGTAACGGCAGGCTAAGGGGGAATCAGCCCCAGCATTTT. Translating it yields CASNGRLRGNQPQHF.

The V gene is TRBV13, the J gene TRBJ2-4, with 7 bases fitting TRBD2. The CDR3 extends over 14 amino acids. The V segment lost 5 bases and the J segment 10 bases; nucleotides outside the gene matches: 11. The germline V gene has CDR1 PRHDT and CDR2 FYEKMQ (reference sequence). CDR3 in DNA: TGTGCCAGCAGCCGCGGGAGACCGAAAGGGATTCAGTACTTC. Translating gives CASSRGRPKGIQYF.

The J gene is TRBJ2-7, the V gene TRBV19, with a possible D match to TRBD2 (5 bases). The germline V gene has CDR1 LNHDA and CDR2 SQIVND (reference sequence). V was pared by 3 bases and J by 0 bases, with 9 bases between. The CDR3 runs to 14 residues. DNA for the CDR3: TGTGCCAGTAGTATGGGCGGGTTCTCCTACGAGCAGTACTTC. This translates into CASSMGGFSYEQYF. Drawing the rest from reference TRBV19 and TRBJ2-7, the complete variable domain is DGGITQSPKYLFRKEGQNVTLSCEQNLNHDAMYWYRQDPGQGLRLIYYSQIVNDFQKGDIAEGYSVSREKKESFPLTVTSAQKNPTAFYLCASSMGGFSYEQYFGPGTRLTVT.

The CDR3 coding sequence is TGTGCCAGCTCACCGGCCGGGACAGGGGGCTTCGAGCAGTACTTC. Encoded protein: CASSPAGTGGFEQYF. The rearrangement links TRBV18 to TRBJ2-7, with 12 bases aligning to TRBD1. The CDR3 is made up of 15 amino acids. Germline CDR1 and CDR2: KGHSH and LQKENI. J lost 6 bases, V lost 3 bases, and 6 bases had no gene match.

V gene TRBV2 combines with J gene TRBJ2-7, with 7 bases matching TRBD2. CDR1 and CDR2 from the germline V gene are SNHLY and FYNNEI. With 4 bases clipped from V and 1 base from J, the junction kept 4 bases outside the gene matches. The CDR3 spans 14 residues. For the CDR3, the DNA is TGTGCCAGCAGTGTGACTAGCCAATCCTACGAGCAGTACTTC. Its translation: CASSVTSQSYEQYF.

The J gene is TRBJ1-5, the V gene TRBV7-3; the D is unclear. The CDR3 has 13 residues. The V end was cut by 1 base, the J end by 3 bases, with 4 bases between. CDR1 and CDR2 from the germline V gene are SGHTA and FQGTGA. CDR3 region: CASSLMANQPQHF. In DNA form, the CDR3 reads TGTGCCAGCAGCTTAATGGCCAATCAGCCCCAGCATTTT.

This clone occurred once. V and J are TRBV13 and TRBJ1-1; no clear D. Trimming shortened V by 0 bases and J by 6 bases, and 11 bases separated the two germline ends. The CDR3 runs 14 residues. Germline V CDR1 and CDR2: PRHDT, FYEKMQ (reference sequence). The CDR3 is CASSLGGRSAEAFF. The DNA of the CDR3 is TGTGCCAGCAGCTTAGGAGGGAGGAGCGCTGAAGCTTTCTTT.

This clone was seen a few times. This rearrangement joins TRBV9 to TRBJ1-4, with 9 positions matching TRBD1. The CDR3 loop spans 19 amino acids. Trimming at V came to 3 bases and at J to 1 base, leaving 13 bases not matched to a gene. The germline V gene encodes CDR1 SGDLS and CDR2 YYNGEE. The CDR3 region is CASSATDRGHSQTNEKLFF. The CDR3 region has the DNA TGTGCCAGCAGCGCCACGGACAGGGGTCATTCACAAACTAATGAAAAACTGTTTTTT.

This rearrangement joins TRBV14 to TRBJ2-3; D uncertain. V shed 8 bases and J shed 4 bases, with 10 bases lying between them. The CDR3 runs to 12 residues. The germline CDR1 and CDR2 sequences are SGHDN and FVKESK. This chain's CDR3 is CASPACPDTQYF. The CDR3 DNA follows: TGTGCCAGCCCCGCTTGCCCAGATACGCAGTATTTT.

This clone has only one observation. The chain joins TRBV10-1 to TRBJ2-3, with 12 nucleotides matching TRBD2. Germline V gene sequence: CDR1 WNHNN, CDR2 SYGVQD (reference sequence). The CDR3 runs to 18 residues. J gave up 6 bases and V 0 bases, and 10 bases lay outside the gene matches. The CDR3 nucleotides are TGCGCCAGCAGTGAGTCCCGCAGACTAGCGGGAGCCGGGGATACGCAGTATTTT. It translates to CASSESRRLAGAGDTQYF.

The CDR3 sequence: CASSSGFNEQFF. The CDR3, as DNA: TGTGCCAGCAGTTCAGGGTTTAATGAGCAGTTCTTC. V usage is TRBV6-6 and J usage is TRBJ2-1; tentatively, D is TRBD1 (5 bases). Per germline, CDR1 MNHNY and CDR2 SVGAGI (reference sequence). The CDR3 is made up of 12 amino acids. The V gene lost 4 bases and the J gene lost 7 bases, with 8 bases spanning the gap.

The sample holds one count of this clone. The rearrangement joins TRBV19 to TRBJ2-7; D remains unclear. The CDR3 runs to 16 residues. In germline, CDR1 is LNHDA, CDR2 SQIVND (reference sequence). V lost 3 bases, J lost 4 bases, and 19 bases lay in between. The CDR3 loop reads CASSIARWGPTYEQYF. In nucleotides, the CDR3 is TGTGCCAGTAGTATTGCAAGGTGGGGTCCTACTTACGAGCAGTACTTC.

This chain uses TRBV30 with TRBJ2-5; no clear D. The V and J ends lost 4 bases and 5 bases respectively, with 11 bases between them. The CDR3 is 12 residues long. Germline lookup yields CDR1 GTSNPN and CDR2 SVGIG (reference sequence). The CDR3 region is CAWTRARETQYF. The CDR3, as DNA: TGTGCCTGGACTAGGGCCCGGGAGACCCAGTACTTC.

In its sample, this clone was seen a few times. The rearrangement joins TRBV18 to TRBJ1-3; D ambiguous. This CDR3 region has 15 residues. The germline CDR1 and CDR2 sequences are KGHSH and LQKENI. Between the trimmed V and J ends, which lost 2 bases and 0 bases, there was a span of 8 bases. CDR3 loop: CASSPGRSSGNTIYF. CDR3 in DNA: TGTGCCAGCTCACCAGGAAGGTCCTCTGGAAACACCATATATTTT. Using reference TRBV18 and TRBJ1-3 for the parts outside the CDR3, the full variable domain is NAGVMQNPRHLVRRRGQEARLRCSPMKGHSHVYWYRQLPEEGLKFMVYLQKENIIDESGMPKERFSAEFPKEGPSILRIQQVVRGDSAAYFCASSPGRSSGNTIYFGEGSWLTVV.

The chain recombines TRBV5-1 with TRBJ2-7, with D hard to call. Germline CDR1 SGHRS, CDR2 YFSETQ. With 2 bases removed from V and 1 base from J, the gap between germline ends came to 10 bases. The CDR3 has 14 residues. As DNA, the CDR3 is TGCGCCAGCAGCTTTAATACCCCTTCCTACGAGCAGTACTTC. Protein sequence: CASSFNTPSYEQYF.

This chain uses TRBV19 with TRBJ1-2; a weak D match, TRBD1 (6 bases). V was pared by 5 bases and J by 3 bases, with 19 bases between. This CDR3 is built from 16 residues. From germline, CDR1 is LNHDA and CDR2 SQIVND (reference sequence). CDR3 in amino acids: CASSRTGKLGDYGYTF. For the CDR3, the DNA is TGTGCCAGTAGTCGAACAGGGAAGTTGGGGGACTATGGCTACACCTTC.

The rearrangement joins TRBV4-2 to TRBJ2-3; D uncertain. This CDR3 contains 15 residues. V lost 2 bases to trimming and J lost 6 bases, with 15 bases between them. CDR1 LGHNA and CDR2 YNFKEQ come from the germline V gene. The chain's CDR3 is CASSQLVGVGDTQYF. The CDR3 DNA is TGTGCCAGCAGCCAACTAGTAGGAGTTGGGGATACGCAGTATTTT.

This chain links TRBV7-2 with TRBJ2-7; no firm D call. CDR3 size: 14 residues. V lost 0 bases, J lost 1 base, and 7 bases lay in between. CDR1 is SGHTA and CDR2 is FQGNSA in the germline V gene. CDR3 amino acids: CASSLAYRSYEQYF. In DNA form, the CDR3 reads TGTGCCAGCAGCTTAGCTTACAGATCCTACGAGCAGTACTTC.

The chain is built from TRBV11-1 and TRBJ2-1; no reliable D call. This CDR3 spans 14 amino acids. Germline V gene lookup returns CDR1 SGHAT and CDR2 FQDESV (reference sequence). The V gene lost 4 bases and the J gene lost 7 bases, with 14 bases spanning the gap. CDR3 coding DNA: TGTGCCAGCAGCTACGAATCGCGGAGAAATGAGCAGTTCTTC. As protein: CASSYESRRNEQFF.

This clone showed up just a few times. The chain employs TRBV28 and TRBJ1-5; TRBD1 might be the D (6 bases). This CDR3 is 14 amino acids long. V gave up 3 bases and J gave up 4 bases, with 10 bases separating them. Germline CDR1 MDHEN, CDR2 SYDVKM. CDR3 region: CASSFDRFNQPQHF. In DNA, the CDR3 is TGTGCCAGCAGTTTCGACAGGTTTAATCAGCCCCAGCATTTT.

This clone was counted between two and nine times. The chain links TRBV15 to TRBJ1-1; D possibly corresponds to TRBD1 (6 bases). The CDR3 is 13 amino acids. From germline, CDR1 is LNHNV and CDR2 YYDKDF (reference sequence). Between the trimmed V and J ends, which lost 2 bases and 7 bases, there was a span of 11 bases. The CDR3 loop is CATSRLGQSEAFF. In nucleotides, the CDR3 is TGTGCCACCAGCAGATTAGGACAGAGTGAAGCTTTCTTT.